A single sample is the source of the 11 T cell receptor beta chains below, sequenced in a study of molecular identifiers for immune sequencing clone quantification. TCRdb re-called the PCR reads with MiXCR, one entry per CDR3 protein. This sample carries more than 550,000 distinct CDR3 sequences, around 25% of them seen once, and the ten largest clones take 0.75% to 0.8%. Sequenced input: naive CD8+ T cells from blood, with Jurkat cell RNA spiked in. Subset meaning: FACS-sorted CD8+CD4-CCR7+CD45RA+ naive T cells. These TCRs come from a human donor in good health. Some libraries in this study had Jurkat cell RNA spiked in.

This sequence joins TRBV12-3 or TRBV12-4 and TRBJ1-2, with D unresolved. The CDR3 covers 14 residues. V lost 6 bases and J lost 6, with 17 bases in between. The CDR3 region is CASSQTWFEDGYTF. CDR3 nucleotides: TGTGCCAGCAGCCAGACCTGGTTTGAGGATGGCTACACCTTC.

The chain is built from TRBV30 and TRBJ2-3; 9 bases fit TRBD2. Germline CDR1 GTSNPN, CDR2 SVGIG (reference sequence). The V segment lost 2 bases and the J segment 1 base; nucleotides outside the gene matches: 1. The CDR3 has 14 residues. DNA of the CDR3: TGTGCCTGGAGTTGGACTAGCGGCACAGATACGCAGTATTTT. It yields the protein CAWSWTSGTDTQYF.

The table lists this clonotype with a few counts. The rearrangement links TRBV5-6 to TRBJ1-5, with 8 bases aligning to TRBD1. The V and J ends lost 2 bases and 7 bases, in that order; junction bases with no gene match: 5. CDR3 length equals 14 residues. Germline V gene sequence: CDR1 SGHDT, CDR2 YYEEEE. The CDR3 bases are TGTGCCAGCAGCTTCAGGGGGCGCGCCCAGCCCCAGCATTTT. Its protein product is CASSFRGRAQPQHF.

The sample holds many counts of this clonotype. This chain links TRBV7-2 with TRBJ1-1, with 7 bases that match TRBD1. Germline values: CDR1 SGHTA, CDR2 FQGNSA. The CDR3 consists of 14 residues. J gave up 5 bases and V 6 bases, and 9 bases lay outside the gene matches. The CDR3 sequence: CASRRDRAWTEAFF. CDR3 in DNA: TGTGCCAGCAGACGCGACAGGGCTTGGACTGAAGCTTTCTTT.

At least ten counts were recorded for this clonotype. The rearrangement links TRBV28 to TRBJ1-1; TRBD1 matches at 9 bases. Trimming cost V 3 bases and J 10 bases; bases outside gene matches: 6. The CDR3 sequence is 13 residues long. The germline V gene encodes CDR1 MDHEN and CDR2 SYDVKM. The CDR3 loop reads CASSFMGQGVAFF. CDR3 in DNA: TGTGCCAGCAGTTTCATGGGACAGGGAGTAGCTTTCTTT.

As DNA, the CDR3 is TGTGCCAGCAGCCAAGCCCGGGGTGGGGGGAACAATGAGCAGTTCTTC. It yields the protein CASSQARGGGNNEQFF. The chain couples TRBV3-1 to TRBJ2-1; D is perhaps TRBD2 (6 bases). Trimming left V 1 base short and J 5 bases short, with 15 bases between. Germline CDR1 LGHDT, CDR2 YNNKEL (reference sequence). The CDR3 has 16 residues.

This clonotype showed up just a few times. This chain links TRBV6-6 with TRBJ2-7; no definite D call. CDR1 is MNHNY and CDR2 is SVGAGI in the germline V gene (reference sequence). Deletions cut 0 bases from V and 2 bases from J, with 5 bases between. CDR3 length equals 13 residues. DNA for the CDR3: TGTGCCAGCAGTTACTCGAACCCCTACGAGCAGTACTTC. Translation gives CASSYSNPYEQYF.

This clonotype was seen at least ten times. The J gene is TRBJ2-5, the V gene TRBV7-2; D may be TRBD1 or TRBD2 (5 bases each). The V gene's germline CDR1 is SGHTA and CDR2 FQGNSA. Trimming stripped 5 bases from V and 0 bases from J, with 13 bases between. The CDR3 runs to 15 residues. CDR3 coding DNA: TGTGCCAGCAGCGGAGGACACCTGTACCAAGAGACCCAGTACTTC. Residues: CASSGGHLYQETQYF.

This clonotype showed up many times. The rearrangement joins TRBV12-3 or TRBV12-4 to TRBJ2-6; D gene unclear. The ends were cut back, 5 bases at V and 1 base at J, with 9 bases in the middle. The length of the CDR3 is 15 residues. CDR3 in amino acids: CASSKLGSGANVLTF. For the CDR3, the DNA is TGTGCCAGCAGTAAGTTAGGTTCTGGGGCCAACGTCCTGACTTTC.

V usage is TRBV7-9 and J usage is TRBJ2-7; 11 bases are shared with TRBD2. The germline CDR1 and CDR2 sequences are SEHNR and FQNEAQ (reference sequence). V was clipped by 4 bases and J by 3 bases; unmatched bases: 8. The CDR3 has 16 amino acids. CDR3 protein: CASSSTSGRNLYEQYF. For the CDR3, the DNA is TGTGCCAGCAGCTCAACTAGCGGGAGAAACCTCTACGAGCAGTACTTC.

As for this clonotype: Lacking the conserved final phenylalanine or tryptophan, this CDR3 likely reflects a read error. This sequence joins TRBV27 and TRBJ2-7; 12 positions match TRBD2. The CDR3 runs to 15 residues. Unmatched junction bases numbered 8, after V lost 6 bases and J lost 5 bases. The germline V gene encodes CDR1 MNHEY and CDR2 SMNVEV (reference sequence). The CDR3, as DNA: TGTGCCAGCAGCCTAACGACTAGCGGGAGACACGAGCAGTACCTC. Amino acid sequence: CASSLTTSGRHEQYL.